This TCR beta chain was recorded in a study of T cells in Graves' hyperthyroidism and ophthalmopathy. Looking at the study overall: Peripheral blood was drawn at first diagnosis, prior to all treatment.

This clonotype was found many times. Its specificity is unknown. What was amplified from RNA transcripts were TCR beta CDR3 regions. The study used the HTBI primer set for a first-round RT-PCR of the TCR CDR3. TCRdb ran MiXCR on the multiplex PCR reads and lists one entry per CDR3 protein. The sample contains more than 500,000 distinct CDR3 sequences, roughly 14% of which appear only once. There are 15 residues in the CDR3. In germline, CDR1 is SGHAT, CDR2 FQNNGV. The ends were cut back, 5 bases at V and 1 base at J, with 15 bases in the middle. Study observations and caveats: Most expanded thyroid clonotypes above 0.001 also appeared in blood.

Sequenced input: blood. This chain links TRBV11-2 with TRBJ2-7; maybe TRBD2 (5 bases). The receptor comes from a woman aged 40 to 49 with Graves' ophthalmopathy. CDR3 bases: TGTGCCAGCAGCCAGGTGGAGGTGAGATCCTACGAGCAGTACTTC. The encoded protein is CASSQVEVRSYEQYF.